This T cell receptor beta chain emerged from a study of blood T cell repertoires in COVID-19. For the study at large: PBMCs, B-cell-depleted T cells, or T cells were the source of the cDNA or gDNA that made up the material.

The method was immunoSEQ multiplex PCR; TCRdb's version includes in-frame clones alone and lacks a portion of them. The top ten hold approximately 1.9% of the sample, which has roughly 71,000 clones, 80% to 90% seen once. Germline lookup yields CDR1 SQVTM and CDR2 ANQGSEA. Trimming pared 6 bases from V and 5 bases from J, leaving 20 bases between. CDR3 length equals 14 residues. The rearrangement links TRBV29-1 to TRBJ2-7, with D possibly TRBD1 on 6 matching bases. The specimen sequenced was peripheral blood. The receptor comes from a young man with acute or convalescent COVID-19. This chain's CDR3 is CSVGVSGRGNEQYF. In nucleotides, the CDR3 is TGCAGCGTGGGGGTTTCAGGCAGGGGAAACGAGCAGTACTTC.